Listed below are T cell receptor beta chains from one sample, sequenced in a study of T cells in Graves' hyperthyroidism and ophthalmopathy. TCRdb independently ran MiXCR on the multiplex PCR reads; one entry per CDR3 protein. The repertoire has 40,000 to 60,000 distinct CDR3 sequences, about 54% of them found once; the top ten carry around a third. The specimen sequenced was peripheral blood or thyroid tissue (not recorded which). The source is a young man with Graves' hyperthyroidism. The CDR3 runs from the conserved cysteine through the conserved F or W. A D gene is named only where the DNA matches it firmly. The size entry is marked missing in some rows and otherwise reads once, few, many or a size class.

DNA: TGTGCCAGTAGTCCAAGAGCCGGGCGGAACGAGCAGTACTTC
CDR3: CASSPRAGRNEQYF
size: NA
D: NA
V: TRBV19
J: TRBJ2-7

DNA: TGTGCCAGCAGCCATGACTTGGGGGCGTTTCAGCCCCAGCATTTT
CDR3: CASSHDLGAFQPQHF
size: NA
D: NA
V: TRBV7-2
J: TRBJ1-5

DNA: TGTGCCAGCAGGGGGACAGGGGTGCGCGGCTACACCTTC
CDR3: CASRGTGVRGYTF
size: NA
D: TRBD1
V: TRBV7-3
J: TRBJ1-2

DNA: TGTGCCAGCAGACCGGACAGCCTCTATGGCTACACCTTC
CDR3: CASRPDSLYGYTF
size: many
D: NA
V: TRBV28
J: TRBJ1-2

DNA: TGTGCCAGCAGTCAAACCGGACAGGGGGTAAACCAAGAGACCCAGTACTTC
CDR3: CASSQTGQGVNQETQYF
size: many
D: TRBD1
V: TRBV28
J: TRBJ2-5

DNA: TGTGCCAGCAGCCCCGGGGGGAAGGGGGAAAAACTGTTTTTT
CDR3: CASSPGGKGEKLFF
size: NA
D: NA
V: TRBV7-9
J: TRBJ1-4

DNA: TGCGCCAGCAGTTTGGGAGGATCGTCGGAGACCCAGTACTTC
CDR3: CASSLGGSSETQYF
size: many
D: NA
V: TRBV4-1
J: TRBJ2-5

DNA: TGTGCCAGCAGCAAAGACTGGTATCCACAAGAGACCCAGTACTTC
CDR3: CASSKDWYPQETQYF
size: NA
D: NA
V: TRBV7-6
J: TRBJ2-5

DNA: TGCAGCGTTGTAAGCAGCCAAGATCACCTAGGGAAGACCCAGTACTTC
CDR3: CSVVSSQDHLGKTQYF
size: NA
D: NA
V: TRBV29-1
J: TRBJ2-5

DNA: TGTGCCAGCAGCTCGACAGGGGGCGGGTACGAGCAGTACTTC
CDR3: CASSSTGGGYEQYF
size: NA
D: TRBD1
V: TRBV5-1
J: TRBJ2-7

DNA: TGTGCCAGCAGCTTGTATGCGTACTCGACTGGGGCCAACGTCCCGACTTTC
CDR3: CASSLYAYSTGANVPTF
size: once
D: NA
V: TRBV7-9
J: TRBJ2-6

DNA: TGTACCAGCACAAGAAAGGGGGAGACCCAGTACTTC
CDR3: CTSTRKGETQYF
size: NA
D: NA
V: TRBV11-1
J: TRBJ2-5

DNA: TGTGCCATCAGTGAGTGGCGGGAGGGCCCAGAGACCCAGTACTTC
CDR3: CAISEWREGPETQYF
size: once
D: TRBD2
V: TRBV10-3
J: TRBJ2-5

DNA: TGCAGTGCCCAGAGGGGCAGCCAACGGGAGACCCAGTACTTC
CDR3: CSAQRGSQRETQYF
size: few
D: NA
V: TRBV20-1
J: TRBJ2-5

DNA: TGTGCCAGCAGCCGGACAGTTTACGAGCAGTACTTC
CDR3: CASSRTVYEQYF
size: NA
D: NA
V: TRBV7-2
J: TRBJ2-7

DNA: TGCAGCGTTGTACCGGGAAGAGGAAACACCATGTATTTC
CDR3: CSVVPGRGNTMYF
size: NA
D: NA
V: TRBV29-1
J: TRBJ1-3

DNA: TGTGCCATCAGCGCCGGTCGGAGGGAGTATGGCTACACCTTC
CDR3: CAISAGRREYGYTF
size: NA
D: NA
V: TRBV10-3
J: TRBJ1-2

DNA: TGTGCCAGCAGTTACCAGCAGGTTGGCGGCTACACCTTC
CDR3: CASSYQQVGGYTF
size: few
D: NA
V: TRBV6-2/TRBV6-3
J: TRBJ1-2

DNA: TGTGCCAGCAGCCAAGCTGGGGCCGGCAGCAAGACCCAGCATTTT
CDR3: CASSQAGAGSKTQHF
size: NA
D: NA
V: TRBV7-2
J: TRBJ1-5

DNA: TGCAGCGTTGAGGGGCTTCTGCTAGCGGGAGTTGAGACCCAGTACTTC
CDR3: CSVEGLLLAGVETQYF
size: NA
D: TRBD2
V: TRBV29-1
J: TRBJ2-5

DNA: TGTGCCACCAGTGGGGTAGGGACTCTTTCTGGGGCCAACGTCCTGACTTTC
CDR3: CATSGVGTLSGANVLTF
size: many
D: NA
V: TRBV24-1
J: TRBJ2-6

DNA: TGCAGTGCTAACGGGCCTGACTACGAGCAGTACTTC
CDR3: CSANGPDYEQYF
size: many
D: NA
V: TRBV20-1
J: TRBJ2-7

DNA: TGCAGTGCTATAAGGACTAGCGGGCTATCTTATGAGCAGTTCTTC
CDR3: CSAIRTSGLSYEQFF
size: NA
D: TRBD2
V: TRBV20-1
J: TRBJ2-1

DNA: TGTGCCAGCAGCGCAATTACTAGCGACAGGGTTTATGGCTACACCTTC
CDR3: CASSAITSDRVYGYTF
size: NA
D: TRBD1
V: TRBV7-8
J: TRBJ1-2